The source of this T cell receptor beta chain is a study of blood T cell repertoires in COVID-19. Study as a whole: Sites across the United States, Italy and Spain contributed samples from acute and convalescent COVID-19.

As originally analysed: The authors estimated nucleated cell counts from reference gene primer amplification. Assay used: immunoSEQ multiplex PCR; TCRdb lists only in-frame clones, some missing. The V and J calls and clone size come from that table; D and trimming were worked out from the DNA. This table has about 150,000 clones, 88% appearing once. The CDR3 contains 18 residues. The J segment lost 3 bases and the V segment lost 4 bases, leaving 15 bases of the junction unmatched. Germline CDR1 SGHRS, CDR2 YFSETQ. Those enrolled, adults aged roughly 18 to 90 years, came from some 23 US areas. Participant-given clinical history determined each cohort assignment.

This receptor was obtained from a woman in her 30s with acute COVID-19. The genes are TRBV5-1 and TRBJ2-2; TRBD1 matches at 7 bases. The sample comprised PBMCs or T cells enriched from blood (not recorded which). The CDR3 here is CASSPGKSDRAYTGELFF. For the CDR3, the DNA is TGCGCCAGCAGCCCGGGGAAGAGCGACAGGGCCTACACCGGGGAGCTGTTTTTT.